This note documents a single T cell receptor beta chain sequence. What it binds is unknown. Germline V lookup: CDR1 LNHDA, CDR2 SQIVND (reference sequence). The CDR3 extends over 17 amino acids. Trimming removed 3 bases at V and 0 bases at J, with 18 bases between. These data belong to a study of T-cell memory formation after mild COVID-19. As for the study in general: Clustering of TCRs was largely donor specific.

TCRdb reanalysed the 5' RACE reads using MiXCR and keeps one entry per CDR3 protein. Of more than 350,000 distinct CDR3 sequences in the sample, 20% to 25% were seen once. Study-level findings and limits: Largely, contracting CD4+ clones fell within CM and EM, and contracting CD8+ clones within EMRA.

The specimen sequenced was PBMCs or a T cell subset sorted from them (not recorded which). V and J are TRBV19 and TRBJ2-7, with D uncertain. This clonotype was obtained from an adult woman who had mild COVID-19 (a few samples of this study predate the infection). Cell type and time point are not known. CDR3 coding DNA: TGTGCCAGTAGTATCGCGTGGGCACAAACAATCTCCTACGAGCAGTACTTC. It translates to CASSIAWAQTISYEQYF.